Detailed here is one T cell receptor (beta chain). The antigen is not known. The sample belongs to a study of blood T cells in healthy people across ages. Points from the study as a whole: The study regarded diversity estimates from one million T cells as underestimates. Greater diversity and more naive CD4+ cells were seen in long-lived donors than in aged donors.

Each sample used at least 6 million PBMCs. V dropped 0 bases and J dropped 6 bases, with 12 bases sitting between them. CDR1 is LNHNV, CDR2 YYDKDF, per germline (reference sequence). This CDR3 region has 15 residues. The use of a sample-barcoded 5' primer and a J-beta primer mix characterized a second PCR of about 7 to 12 cycles. Each cDNA molecule was tagged by a template-switch adaptor with 12 random nucleotides. TCRdb fed the 5' RACE reads into MiXCR, producing one record per CDR3 protein. The sample lists some 900,000 distinct CDR3 sequences, roughly 52% occurring once. The V gene is TRBV15, the J gene TRBJ2-1, with no clear D. Sequencing was performed on blood. The clonotype was recovered from a man aged 25-45 years in good health. In DNA, the CDR3 is TGTGCCACCAGCAGAGATCTATCTACCATCAATGAGCAGTTCTTC. Encoded protein: CATSRDLSTINEQFF.